One and the same sample provided the 26 T cell receptor beta chains below, sequenced in a study of T cell repertoires in cytomegalovirus infection. TCRdb reprocessed the reads via MiXCR and lists one record per CDR3 protein. The sample consists of 680,000 or so distinct CDR3 sequences, 35% to 45% of them appearing once. Sequencing was carried out using PBMCs. The source is a human donor in good health (CMV status not recorded). Some clones in this sample may be carry-over from other donors' samples.

V usage is TRBV19 and J usage is TRBJ2-6, with D perhaps matching TRBD1 or TRBD2 (5 bases each). In germline, CDR1 is LNHDA, CDR2 SQIVND (reference sequence). Trimming removed 4 bases at V and 0 bases at J, with 7 bases between. CDR3 length equals 15 residues. CDR3 sequence reads: CASSKRGSGANVLTF. For the CDR3, the DNA is TGTGCCAGTAGTAAGAGGGGCTCTGGGGCCAACGTCCTGACTTTC.

This chain joins TRBV19 and TRBJ2-6; 7 positions agree with TRBD1. The V gene's germline CDR1 is LNHDA and CDR2 SQIVND (reference sequence). CDR3 size: 17 residues. The V gene end was trimmed by 4 bases and the J gene end by 1 base; junction bases not matched to a gene: 7. The CDR3 protein is CASSTRQGDSGANVLTF. CDR3 DNA sequence: TGTGCCAGTAGTACTAGACAGGGAGATTCTGGGGCCAACGTCCTGACTTTC.

This chain connects TRBV5-1 to TRBJ1-1; 7 nucleotides match TRBD1. The CDR3 is 14 residues long. Germline trimming cut 7 bases from V and 3 bases from J; bases unmatched to any gene: 9. Germline V gives CDR1 SGHRS, CDR2 YFSETQ. The CDR3, as DNA: TGCGCCAGCTTTCAGGACAGGACCTACACTGAAGCTTTCTTT. Residues: CASFQDRTYTEAFF. The complete variable domain, with remaining parts taken from reference TRBV5-1 and TRBJ1-1, reads KAGVTQTPRYLIKTRGQQVTLSCSPISGHRSVSWYQQTPGQGLQFLFEYFSETQRNKGNFPGRFSGRQFSNSRSEMNVSTLELGDSALYLCASFQDRTYTEAFFGQGTRLTVV.

V gene TRBV10-3 combines with J gene TRBJ1-5, with D maybe TRBD1 (5 bases). Germline assignment: CDR1 ENHRY and CDR2 SYGVKD. The CDR3 runs to 15 residues. Trimming shortened V by 2 bases and J by 0 bases, and 8 bases separated the two germline ends. This CDR3 reads CAISEGAYSNQPQHF. CDR3 in DNA: TGTGCCATCAGTGAGGGGGCGTATAGCAATCAGCCCCAGCATTTT.

This clonotype was seen only a few times. V gene TRBV7-9 combines with J gene TRBJ2-1; 14 nucleotides match TRBD2. After removal of 3 bases from V and 2 bases from J, the junction contained 3 bases not matched to a gene. CDR1 SEHNR and CDR2 FQNEAQ come from the germline V gene (reference sequence). The CDR3 runs 17 residues. CDR3 sequence (DNA): TGTGCCAGCAGCTTGACTAGCGGGAGGGCCGCCTACAATGAGCAGTTCTTC. Translation gives CASSLTSGRAAYNEQFF.

In this sample, this clonotype turned up many times. The V gene is TRBV7-2, the J gene TRBJ2-2; D perhaps matches TRBD2 (6 bases). Per the germline V gene, CDR1 is SGHTA and CDR2 is FQGNSA. This CDR3 region has 17 residues. The ends were cut back, 0 bases at V and 1 base at J, with 12 bases in the middle. CDR3 in amino acids: CASSLAWRDLNTGELFF. The CDR3 coding sequence is TGTGCCAGCAGCTTAGCGTGGCGGGACTTGAACACCGGGGAGCTGTTTTTT. Supplemented by reference TRBV7-2 and TRBJ2-2, the full variable domain reads GAGVSQSPSNKVTEKGKDVELRCDPISGHTALYWYRQSLGQGLEFLIYFQGNSAPDKSGLPSDRFSAERTGGSVSTLTIQRTQQEDSAVYLCASSLAWRDLNTGELFFGEGSRLTVL.

The V gene is TRBV20-1, the J gene TRBJ1-5; perhaps TRBD1 as D (6 bases). CDR3 length equals 15 residues. The germline V gene has CDR1 DFQATT and CDR2 SNEGSKA (reference sequence). The V and J ends lost 6 bases and 3 bases respectively, with 18 bases between them. CDR3 amino acids: CSAVSGRGVNQPQHF. The CDR3 DNA sequence: TGCAGTGCCGTCAGCGGCAGGGGTGTCAATCAGCCCCAGCATTTT.

This clonotype was seen only a few times. V usage is TRBV10-3 and J usage is TRBJ2-7; 9 nucleotides agree with TRBD1. Trimming cost V 1 base and J 3 bases; bases outside gene matches: 4. The germline gives CDR1 ENHRY, CDR2 SYGVKD. The CDR3 contains 15 residues. The CDR3 bases are TGTGCCATCAGTGAGTGGGGACAGGGAATCTACGAGCAGTACTTC. It translates to CAISEWGQGIYEQYF.

In the case of this clonotype: This likely comes from a read error, as the CDR3 has no conserved phenylalanine or tryptophan at its end. The V call is TRBV19, the J call TRBJ2-1; TRBD2 matches 11 bases. The CDR3 spans 15 residues. CDR1 LNHDA and CDR2 SQIVND come from the germline V gene (reference sequence). The CDR3 nucleotides are TGTGCCATTAGTACCGGACTAGCGGGCGGTGGTGAGCAGTTCTTA. It yields the protein CAISTGLAGGGEQFL.

Many counts were recorded for this clonotype. The chain links TRBV28 to TRBJ1-1; tentatively, D is TRBD1 (6 bases). Germline V CDR1 and CDR2: MDHEN, SYDVKM. The V and J ends lost 5 bases and 1 base respectively, with 14 bases between them. The CDR3 spans 15 residues. CDR3 amino acids: CASSNPGHRNTEAFF. For the CDR3, the DNA is TGTGCCAGCAGTAATCCGGGACACAGGAACACTGAAGCTTTCTTT.

V usage is TRBV24-1 and J usage is TRBJ2-2, with D tentatively TRBD1 (8 bases). Germline V lookup: CDR1 KGHDR, CDR2 SFDVKD. Trimming cost V 10 bases and J 2 bases, with 16 bases left between them. The CDR3 has 15 amino acids. The CDR3 sequence: CATTGDYSNTGELFF. DNA for the CDR3: TGTGCCACGACAGGGGACTACAGTAACACCGGGGAGCTGTTTTTT.

V gene TRBV10-3 combines with J gene TRBJ1-2; D might be TRBD1 (6 bases). Germline CDR1 ENHRY, CDR2 SYGVKD. The CDR3 is 15 amino acids. Trimming removed 2 bases from V and 2 bases from J, with 12 bases in between. CDR3: CAISEGPGGNYGYTF. The CDR3 DNA reads as TGTGCCATCAGTGAGGGTCCCGGGGGCAACTATGGCTACACCTTC.

This clonotype has at least ten counts. V and J are TRBV7-2 and TRBJ1-2, with D tentatively TRBD1 (5 bases). Trimming removed 1 base at V and 6 bases at J, with 15 bases between. The CDR3 length is 15 residues. Germline CDR1 and CDR2: SGHTA and FQGNSA. The CDR3 nucleotides read TGTGCCAGCAGCTTAGTTGGCAGGGCTGCGAATGGCTACACCTTC. Protein sequence: CASSLVGRAANGYTF.

In this sample, this clonotype turned up a few times. The J gene is TRBJ1-1, the V gene TRBV30; no clear D gene. Trimming removed 3 bases at V and 1 base at J, with 6 bases between. CDR3 length: 12 amino acids. Germline V gene lookup returns CDR1 GTSNPN and CDR2 SVGIG (reference sequence). The DNA of the CDR3 is TGTGCCTGGAGGCGGGGGAACACTGAAGCTTTCTTT. This translates into CAWRRGNTEAFF. The variable domain in full, with the rest retrieved from reference TRBV30 and TRBJ1-1, is SQTIHQWPATLVQPVGSPLSLECTVEGTSNPNLYWYRQAAGRGLQLLFYSVGIGQISSEVPQNLSASRPQDRQFILSSKKLLLSDSGFYLCAWRRGNTEAFFGQGTRLTVV.

The V and J genes are TRBV28 and TRBJ1-5; no clear D. V was pared by 2 bases and J by 4 bases, with 15 bases between. CDR1 and CDR2 (germline): MDHEN, SYDVKM. This CDR3 is built from 16 residues. CDR3 residues: CASSLVSGLSNQPQHF. In nucleotides, the CDR3 is TGTGCCAGCAGTTTAGTTTCTGGGTTGAGTAATCAGCCCCAGCATTTT.

In this sample, this clonotype turned up a few times. The J gene is TRBJ2-7, the V gene TRBV5-4; no clear D. This CDR3 comprises 14 residues. V was trimmed by 0 bases and J by 6 bases, leaving 13 bases between them. Germline lookup yields CDR1 SGHNT and CDR2 YYREEE (reference sequence). The CDR3 coding sequence is TGTGCCAGCAGCTTGGAGGCAGGAACCGTCGAGCAGTACTTC. Its translation: CASSLEAGTVEQYF.

This clonotype was counted many times. This chain connects TRBV29-1 to TRBJ1-2; 9 bases are a match to TRBD1. In germline, CDR1 is SQVTM, CDR2 ANQGSEA. This CDR3 contains 13 residues. The V gene end was trimmed by 4 bases and the J gene end by 4 bases; junction bases not matched to a gene: 4. The CDR3 here is CSVAVDRGYGYTF. The CDR3 DNA reads as TGCAGCGTTGCAGTGGACAGGGGCTATGGCTACACCTTC.

Comments on this clonotype: Likely a read error: the CDR3 ends without its conserved phenylalanine or tryptophan. This chain connects TRBV11-3 to TRBJ2-1, with TRBD2 matching 7 bases. Trimming at V came to 3 bases and at J to 6 bases, leaving 2 bases not matched to a gene. Germline values: CDR1 SGHNT, CDR2 YENEEA. The CDR3 has 13 amino acids. In DNA form, the CDR3 reads TGTGCCAGCAGCTTGGGACTACCCAATGAGCAGTTCGTC. This translates into CASSLGLPNEQFV.

V and J are TRBV28 and TRBJ2-7; 7 bases agree with TRBD2. The CDR3 extends over 17 amino acids. The V gene end was trimmed by 5 bases and the J gene end by 2 bases; junction bases not matched to a gene: 15. The germline gives CDR1 MDHEN, CDR2 SYDVKM. This CDR3 reads CASSPPGLREITYEQYF. The CDR3, as DNA: TGTGCCAGCAGTCCCCCAGGTCTGCGGGAGATCACCTACGAGCAGTACTTC.

Comment on this clonotype: This could be a read error, since a much larger clone is one nucleotide away. This sequence joins TRBV7-2 and TRBJ1-2; 9 positions match TRBD1. Germline-derived CDR1 and CDR2 are SGHTA and FQGNSA. The CDR3 runs to 14 residues. The CDR3 DNA reads as TGTGCCAGCAGCTCCGCCGGGACAGGGTATGTCTACACCTTC. It yields the protein CASSSAGTGYVYTF.

Comment on this clonotype: Sequence at one end of the junction differs from germline and may be a read error. J is TRBJ2-7 and V is TRBV7-8; 16 positions match TRBD2. Germline-derived CDR1 and CDR2 are SGHVS and FQNEAQ. CDR3 length: 22 residues. The CDR3 DNA follows: TGTGCCAGCAGCTTAGCCCCGGGACTAGCGGGGGGGCCGGCAAGGAGCTCCTACGAGCAGTCCTTC. As protein: CASSLAPGLAGGPARSSYEQSF.

The rearrangement links TRBV20-1 to TRBJ1-2; D unclear. The CDR3 totals 13 residues. The V end was cut by 5 bases, the J end by 5 bases, with 15 bases between. Germline lookup yields CDR1 DFQATT and CDR2 SNEGSKA (reference sequence). The CDR3 coding sequence is TGCAGTGCTCTGGACCCCGGACGTTATGGCTACACCTTC. This encodes CSALDPGRYGYTF.

This chain joins TRBV12-3 or TRBV12-4 and TRBJ1-1, with D possibly TRBD1 on 5 matching bases. V was clipped by 0 bases and J by 5 bases, with 16 bases between them. The CDR3 contains 16 residues. The CDR3: CASSLAPGRGETEAFF. In DNA, the CDR3 is TGTGCCAGCAGTTTAGCCCCCGGGAGGGGAGAAACTGAAGCTTTCTTT.

The chain links TRBV20-1 to TRBJ2-1; no definite D call. CDR1 and CDR2 from the germline V gene are DFQATT and SNEGSKA (reference sequence). The CDR3 sequence is 12 residues long. V was trimmed by 1 base and J by 7 bases, leaving 8 bases between them. CDR3 in DNA: TGCAGTGCTAGAGGGTGGGATAATGAGCAGTTCTTC. It is translated as CSARGWDNEQFF.

V is TRBV29-1 and J is TRBJ2-7, with 11 positions matching TRBD1. The CDR3 runs 12 residues. Trimming at V came to 3 bases and at J to 5 bases, leaving 0 bases not matched to a gene. CDR1 is SQVTM and CDR2 is ANQGSEA in the germline V gene. The CDR3 DNA follows: TGCAGCGTTGAGGGACAGGGGGACGAGCAGTACTTC. Its protein is CSVEGQGDEQYF.

For this clonotype: No conserved phenylalanine or tryptophan is present at the end of the CDR3, so a read error is the likely explanation. The DNA is left out, because the CDR3 cannot be placed on it with certainty; the CDR3 is given as TCRdb lists it. The J gene is TRBJ1-6, the V gene TRBV4-1; the table's D call, TRBD1, has no DNA check behind it. Germline V CDR1 and CDR2: MGHRA, YSYEKL. Ends included, the CDR3 has 15 residues. CDR3 sequence: CASSQDKGRDSPLQL.